These 6 T cell receptor beta chains came from one sample sequenced in a study of blood T cells in healthy people across ages (dated by TCRdb to between 2015 and 2016). Library prep was done by 5' RACE. The reads were generated on an Illumina HiSeq 2500. A second PCR of roughly 7 to 11 cycles was run with a J-beta primer mix and a sample-barcoded 5' primer. TCRdb reworked the public reads: Q25 trimming with fastp, MiXCR clone assembly, productive beta chains retained. Each CDR3 protein gets just one entry, which takes the most common genes and DNA from the rows behind it. Recorded for this sample are about 1,600,000 distinct CDR3 sequences; around 39% of them occurred a single time. 7.9% of the sample is held by the ten biggest clonotypes. Sequencing was done on a sample of blood. These receptors all stem from a woman younger than 35 in good health.

The gene calls are TRBV10-3 and TRBJ2-7; TRBD1 agrees at 7 bases. J lost 4 bases, V lost 2 bases, and 8 bases had no gene match. Germline V gene data show CDR1 as ENHRY and CDR2 as SYGVKD. The CDR3 is made up of 15 amino acids. CDR3 protein: CAISEARGQLYEQYF. The CDR3, as DNA: TGTGCCATCAGTGAGGCGAGGGGACAGTTATACGAGCAGTACTTC.

The chain uses TRBV6-1 and TRBJ1-1; the match to TRBD1 covers 7 bases. Germline CDR1 MNHNS, CDR2 SASEGT. The junction had 8 bases not matched to a gene; V was cut back by 5 bases and J by 5 bases. The CDR3 contains 14 residues. CDR3 nucleotide sequence: TGTGCCAGCAGTTCCAGGGGGGAGAGGACTGAAGCTTTCTTT. Its protein is CASSSRGERTEAFF.

This chain connects TRBV5-1 to TRBJ2-3, with 10 nucleotides matching TRBD2. After removal of 2 bases from V and 0 bases from J, the junction contained 12 bases not matched to a gene. The CDR3 has 19 amino acids. CDR1 and CDR2 (germline): SGHRS, YFSETQ. The CDR3 region has the DNA TGCGCCAGCAGCTTTGCTGTTAGCGGGGGGCCGAAAAGCACAGATACGCAGTATTTT. As protein: CASSFAVSGGPKSTDTQYF. Full variable domain (missing parts from reference TRBV5-1 and TRBJ2-3): KAGVTQTPRYLIKTRGQQVTLSCSPISGHRSVSWYQQTPGQGLQFLFEYFSETQRNKGNFPGRFSGRQFSNSRSEMNVSTLELGDSALYLCASSFAVSGGPKSTDTQYFGPGTRLTVL.

The genes are TRBV5-6 and TRBJ2-2; the match to TRBD2 covers 11 bases. V was pared by 2 bases and J by 6 bases, with 3 bases of the junction left unmatched. Germline CDR1 is SGHDT and CDR2 is YYEEEE. The CDR3 has 15 amino acids. The CDR3 spells CASSLTSGSAGELFF. The CDR3 coding sequence is TGTGCCAGCAGCTTAACTAGCGGGAGTGCCGGGGAGCTGTTTTTT.

This clonotype occurred a few times. CDR3 amino acids: CSAIGVAGVGGELFF. CDR3 nucleotide sequence: TGCAGTGCTATCGGGGTAGCGGGAGTTGGCGGGGAGCTGTTTTTT. V gene TRBV20-1 combines with J gene TRBJ2-2, with 9 bases fitting TRBD2. The V and J ends lost 4 bases and 7 bases, in that order; junction bases with no gene match: 10. The germline gives CDR1 DFQATT, CDR2 SNEGSKA (reference sequence). The length of the CDR3 is 15 residues.

The chain has TRBV7-9 and TRBJ2-4; 8 bases match TRBD1. The DNA matches TRBJ2-7 better at its end, which makes the J call doubtful. Germline assignment: CDR1 SEHNR and CDR2 FQNEAQ (reference sequence). This CDR3 contains 14 residues. The CDR3 spells CASSRRTGFNEQYF. The CDR3 DNA follows: TGTGCCAGCAGCCGCCGGACAGGGTTCAACGAGCAGTACTTC.